Presented here are 23 T cell receptor beta chains from one specimen sequenced in a study of shared clonotypes between healthy human individuals. Sequenced by immunoSEQ multiplex PCR; TCRdb stores in-frame clones only, minus some. The profile covers hundreds of thousands of clones, with nearly 97% appearing a single time and 0.1% to 0.11% taken by the ten largest. Only CD45RO-negative cells positively selected for CCR7 counted as naive CD8 cells, so terminally differentiated effector memory CD45RA+ cells were excluded. Sequencing was carried out using naive CD8+ T cells sorted from blood. Source of these receptors: a woman aged 25 to 45 in good health.

This sequence joins TRBV6-7 and TRBJ1-5; D not certain. TRBV6-7 is an ORF; its function is uncertain. The CDR3 is made up of 12 amino acids. Trimming took 2 bases from V and 6 from J, leaving 5 bases between them. CDR3 sequence: CASSYVGQPQHF. CDR3 DNA sequence: TGTGCCAGCAGTTACGTAGGTCAGCCCCAGCATTTT.

Concerning this clone: Mismatch with germline at one junction end may stem from a read error. The chain carries TRBV9 and TRBJ2-1, with no clear D. Germline values: CDR1 SGDLS, CDR2 YYNGEE. This CDR3 region has 12 residues. CDR3 coding DNA: TGTGCCAGCAGCGTCGCCCCCCATGAGCGGTTCTTC. It is translated as CASSVAPHERFF. Using reference TRBV9 and TRBJ2-1 for the parts outside the CDR3, the full variable domain is DSGVTQTPKHLITATGQRVTLRCSPRSGDLSVYWYQQSLDQGLQFLIQYYNGEERAKGNILERFSAQQFPDLHSELNLSSLELGDSALYFCASSVAPHERFFGPGTRLTVL.

This chain links TRBV27 with TRBJ1-5, with a weak D call TRBD1 (5 bases). Germline V gene sequence: CDR1 MNHEY, CDR2 SMNVEV (reference sequence). V was shortened by 0 bases and J by 14 bases, with 11 bases between the two germline ends. The CDR3 has 12 amino acids. CDR3 sequence (DNA): TGTGCCAGCAGTTTATCTCGGGGCAGAGAGCATTTT. This encodes CASSLSRGREHF.

As concerns this clone: This specimen includes other DNA sequences encoding the same CDR3. The chain has TRBV9 and TRBJ1-2; D is undetermined. The CDR3 has 12 residues. Trimming took off 0 bases at V and 4 bases at J, with 4 bases between the two ends. Germline CDR1 reads SGDLS; CDR2 reads YYNGEE. CDR3 sequence reads: CASSVDSYGYTF. DNA for the CDR3: TGTGCCAGCAGCGTAGATTCCTATGGCTACACCTTC.

The chain carries TRBV7-9 and TRBJ2-1; tentatively, D is TRBD2 (5 bases). The length of the CDR3 is 19 residues. The germline V and J ends were trimmed by 1 base and 0 bases, with 19 bases remaining between them. Germline V CDR1 and CDR2: SEHNR, FQNEAQ (reference sequence). CDR3 loop: CASSLGGVRSGSSYNEQFF. DNA for the CDR3: TGTGCCAGCAGCTTAGGTGGCGTTCGGAGCGGAAGCTCCTACAATGAGCAGTTCTTC.

The chain has TRBV2 and TRBJ1-5; tentatively, D is TRBD1 (5 bases). V lost 3 bases and J lost 5, with 11 bases in between. CDR1 and CDR2 (germline): SNHLY, FYNNEI. This CDR3 contains 14 residues. For the CDR3, the DNA is TGTGCCAGCAGTGACGACAGATATGATCAGCCCCAGCATTTT. Protein product: CASSDDRYDQPQHF.

This clone was seen just once. The chain is built from TRBV13 and TRBJ1-5; 7 bases line up with TRBD1. Per germline, CDR1 PRHDT and CDR2 FYEKMQ (reference sequence). The V and J ends lost 5 bases and 6 bases, in that order; junction bases with no gene match: 4. CDR3 length equals 13 residues. The CDR3 DNA reads as TGTGCCAGCAGCCAGGGGGTTGGTCAGCCCCAGCATTTT. Its protein is CASSQGVGQPQHF.

The chain joins TRBV27 to TRBJ1-2; D not resolved. The CDR3 extends over 15 amino acids. In germline, CDR1 is MNHEY, CDR2 SMNVEV (reference sequence). V lost 0 bases and J 6 bases, leaving 14 bases between the germline ends. CDR3 in amino acids: CASSLSGSVGNGYTF. Written as DNA, the CDR3 is TGTGCCAGCAGTTTATCTGGTTCGGTCGGGAATGGCTACACCTTC.

The J gene is TRBJ1-3, the V gene TRBV28, with D perhaps TRBD1 (5 bases). The V gene's germline CDR1 is MDHEN and CDR2 SYDVKM. The CDR3 contains 15 residues. The germline V and J ends were trimmed by 3 bases and 1 base, with 10 bases remaining between them. This chain's CDR3 is CASSLGGVSGNTIYF. DNA of the CDR3: TGTGCCAGCAGTTTGGGGGGAGTATCTGGAAACACCATATATTTT.

The J gene is TRBJ2-3, the V gene TRBV7-9; possible D gene TRBD1, 6 bases. V lost 5 bases and J 5 bases, leaving 17 bases between the germline ends. The length of the CDR3 is 15 residues. Germline values: CDR1 SEHNR, CDR2 FQNEAQ (reference sequence). The DNA for the CDR3 is TGTGCCAGCAGCCCCCCCAACCGCAGGGGAGATACGCAGTATTTT. Its translation: CASSPPNRRGDTQYF.

This clone was counted between two and nine times. The sample carries other DNA sequences with the same CDR3. The gene calls are TRBV5-4 and TRBJ2-1; D unclear. CDR3 length equals 11 residues. The germline CDR1 and CDR2 sequences are SGHNT and YYREEE (reference sequence). Between the trimmed V and J ends, which lost 3 bases and 8 bases, there was a span of 6 bases. CDR3: CASSSVDEQFF. The CDR3 DNA reads as TGTGCCAGCAGCTCGGTGGATGAGCAGTTCTTC.

The V call is TRBV27, the J call TRBJ2-7; D is possibly TRBD2 (6 bases). Germline CDR1 and CDR2: MNHEY and SMNVEV (reference sequence). V lost 5 bases, J lost 0 bases, and 20 bases lay in between. This CDR3 has 17 residues. CDR3 DNA sequence: TGTGCCAGCAGTCTATACGGCCAGGGACTCAGCTCCTACGAGCAGTACTTC. Its translation is CASSLYGQGLSSYEQYF.

This chain connects TRBV5-4 to TRBJ2-3; 10 bases map to TRBD2. This CDR3 region has 13 residues. The trim removed 9 bases at V and 3 bases at J, leaving 4 bases unmatched. The germline CDR1 and CDR2 sequences are SGHNT and YYREEE (reference sequence). DNA of the CDR3: TGTGCCATTCCTAGCGGGGGAACAGATACGCAGTATTTT. As protein: CAIPSGGTDTQYF. Based on the CDR3 plus reference TRBV5-4 and TRBJ2-3, the full variable domain is ETGVTQSPTHLIKTRGQQVTLRCSSQSGHNTVSWYQQALGQGPQFIFQYYREEENGRGNFPPRFSGLQFPNYSSELNVNALELDDSALYLCAIPSGGTDTQYFGPGTRLTVL.

The chain carries TRBV1 and TRBJ1-1. TRBV1 counts as a pseudogene. The CDR3 is made up of 20 amino acids. The CDR3: CTSSRIIIRRGSIMNTEAFF. The CDR3 nucleotides are TGCACCAGCAGCCGAATAATTATCCGGCGGGGGAGTATCATGAACACTGAAGCTTTCTTT.

This chain uses TRBV28 with TRBJ2-7, with D uncertain. V was shortened by 6 bases and J by 6 bases, with 12 bases between the two germline ends. The length of the CDR3 is 12 residues. Germline CDR1 and CDR2: MDHEN and SYDVKM. The CDR3 DNA reads as TGTGCCAGCAGCTTCCCGGACCGCGAGCAGTACTTC. Protein: CASSFPDREQYF.

This chain joins TRBV11-1 and TRBJ2-7; 13 bases agree with TRBD2. CDR1 is SGHAT, CDR2 FQDESV, per germline (reference sequence). CDR3 length: 15 amino acids. Trimming cost V 5 bases and J 7 bases; bases outside gene matches: 8. The CDR3 DNA is TGTGCCAGCAGCCTCTGGACTAGCGGGAGCATGGAGCAGTACTTC. Translating gives CASSLWTSGSMEQYF.

Only one count was recorded for this clone. V and J are TRBV7-6 and TRBJ2-4; the D gene is possibly TRBD2 (5 bases). Between the trimmed V and J ends, which lost 1 base and 6 bases, there was a span of 16 bases. This CDR3 is built from 16 residues. From germline, CDR1 is SGHVS and CDR2 FNYEAQ. CDR3 sequence (DNA): TGTGCCAGCAGCTTAGGCGCCTCGGGATTGGGAAACATTCAGTACTTC. Translating it yields CASSLGASGLGNIQYF.

The chain has TRBV12-1 and TRBJ1-5; the table's TRBD1 call for D was not verified on the DNA. TRBV12-1 is a pseudogene segment. The CDR3 has 15 amino acids. The CDR3 region is CASSSRTGEDQPQHF. CDR3 DNA: TGTGCCAGCAGCTCTCGGACAGGGGAGGATCAGCCCCAGCATTTT.

The table lists this clone with a count of one. The gene calls are TRBV27 and TRBJ2-7; D is undetermined. The CDR3 is 13 amino acids. Looked up from germline, CDR1 is MNHEY and CDR2 is SMNVEV (reference sequence). V was cut by 5 bases and J by 6 bases, with 14 bases left in between. The CDR3 DNA reads as TGTGCCAGCAGTGTGGGCCTCGGGCTCGAGCAGTACTTC. Translating it yields CASSVGLGLEQYF.

The chain links TRBV27 to TRBJ2-6; possibly TRBD1 for D (6 bases). Germline V gives CDR1 MNHEY, CDR2 SMNVEV (reference sequence). The CDR3 contains 16 residues. Trimming stripped 4 bases from V and 2 bases from J, with 12 bases between. The CDR3 DNA sequence: TGTGCCAGCAGTTCGCCGGGACACACTGGGGCCAACGTCCTGACTTTC. Translation gives CASSSPGHTGANVLTF. The variable domain in full, completed from reference TRBV27 and TRBJ2-6, reads EAQVTQNPRYLITVTGKKLTVTCSQNMNHEYMSWYRQDPGLGLRQIYYSMNVEVTDKGDVPEGYKVSRKEKRNFPLILESPSPNQTSLYFCASSSPGHTGANVLTFGAGSRLTVL.

The chain joins TRBV19 to TRBJ2-2, with a weak D call TRBD1 (6 bases). V gave up 7 bases and J gave up 9 bases, with 15 bases separating them. This CDR3 has 13 amino acids. Germline assignment: CDR1 LNHDA and CDR2 SQIVND (reference sequence). The CDR3 reads CASTPDSFRELFF. CDR3 DNA sequence: TGTGCCAGTACTCCGGACAGTTTTCGGGAGCTGTTTTTT.

The rearrangement links TRBV10-2 to TRBJ2-3, with D possibly being TRBD1 or TRBD2 (5 bases each). Trimming removed 1 base from V and 1 base from J, with 6 bases in between. In germline, CDR1 is WSHSY, CDR2 SAAADI. The CDR3 has 14 amino acids. This CDR3 is CASSELGGTDTQYF. In nucleotides, the CDR3 is TGCGCCAGCAGTGAGTTGGGGGGCACAGATACGCAGTATTTT.

The rearrangement joins TRBV4-2 to TRBJ1-1; no clear D gene. The CDR3 runs 14 residues. Trimming pared 1 base from V and 1 base from J, leaving 7 bases between. CDR1 LGHNA and CDR2 YNFKEQ come from the germline V gene. The chain's CDR3 is CASSQGAANTEAFF. CDR3 coding DNA: TGTGCCAGCAGCCAAGGGGCGGCGAACACTGAAGCTTTCTTT.